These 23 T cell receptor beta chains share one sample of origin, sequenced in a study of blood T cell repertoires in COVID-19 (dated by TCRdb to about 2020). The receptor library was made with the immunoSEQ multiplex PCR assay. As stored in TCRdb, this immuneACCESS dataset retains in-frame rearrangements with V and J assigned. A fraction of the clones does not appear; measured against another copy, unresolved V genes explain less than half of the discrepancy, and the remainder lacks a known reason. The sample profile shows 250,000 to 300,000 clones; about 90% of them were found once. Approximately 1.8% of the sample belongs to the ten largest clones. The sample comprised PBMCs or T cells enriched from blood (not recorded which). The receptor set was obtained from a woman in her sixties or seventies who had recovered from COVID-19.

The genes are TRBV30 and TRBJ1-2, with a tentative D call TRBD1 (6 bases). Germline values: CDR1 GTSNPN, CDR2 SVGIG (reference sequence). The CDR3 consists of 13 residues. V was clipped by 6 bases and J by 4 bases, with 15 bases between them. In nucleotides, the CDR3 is TGTGCCTGTAATAGGGACACTTTCTATGGCTACACCTTC. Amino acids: CACNRDTFYGYTF. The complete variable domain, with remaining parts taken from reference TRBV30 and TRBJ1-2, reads SQTIHQWPATLVQPVGSPLSLECTVEGTSNPNLYWYRQAAGRGLQLLFYSVGIGQISSEVPQNLSASRPQDRQFILSSKKLLLSDSGFYLCACNRDTFYGYTFGSGTRLTVV.

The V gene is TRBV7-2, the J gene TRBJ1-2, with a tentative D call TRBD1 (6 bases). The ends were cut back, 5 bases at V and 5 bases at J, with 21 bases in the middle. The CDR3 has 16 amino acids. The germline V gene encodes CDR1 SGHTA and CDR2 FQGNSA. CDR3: CASSLSTGLVSYGYTF. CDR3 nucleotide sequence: TGTGCCAGCAGCCTGTCCACAGGGCTAGTTTCTTATGGCTACACCTTC.

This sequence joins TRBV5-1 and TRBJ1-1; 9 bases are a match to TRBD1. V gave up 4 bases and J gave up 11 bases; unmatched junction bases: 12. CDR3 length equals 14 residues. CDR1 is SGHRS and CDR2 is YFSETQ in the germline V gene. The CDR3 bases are TGCGCCAGCAGCGGGGGACAGGGCCGCATTTCGGCTTTCTTT. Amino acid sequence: CASSGGQGRISAFF.

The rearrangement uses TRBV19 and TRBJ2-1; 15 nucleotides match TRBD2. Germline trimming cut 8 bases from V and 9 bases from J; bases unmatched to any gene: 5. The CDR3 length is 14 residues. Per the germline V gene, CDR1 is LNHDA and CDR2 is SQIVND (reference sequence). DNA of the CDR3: TGTGCCAGTTGGACTAGCGGGAGGGTGGGTGAGCAGTTCTTC. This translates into CASWTSGRVGEQFF.

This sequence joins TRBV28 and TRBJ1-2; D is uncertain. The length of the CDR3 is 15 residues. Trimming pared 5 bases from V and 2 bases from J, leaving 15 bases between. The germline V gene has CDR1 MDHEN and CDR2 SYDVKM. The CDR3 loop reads CASSPIIRRNYGYTF. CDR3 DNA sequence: TGTGCCAGCAGTCCGATAATAAGGAGAAACTATGGCTACACCTTC.

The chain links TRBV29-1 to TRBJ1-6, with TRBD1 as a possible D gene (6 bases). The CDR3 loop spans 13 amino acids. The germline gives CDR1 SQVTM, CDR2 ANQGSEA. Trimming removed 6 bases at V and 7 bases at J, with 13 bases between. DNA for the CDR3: TGCAGCGTCACACAGGGTCTAAATTCACCCCTCCACTTT. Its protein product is CSVTQGLNSPLHF.

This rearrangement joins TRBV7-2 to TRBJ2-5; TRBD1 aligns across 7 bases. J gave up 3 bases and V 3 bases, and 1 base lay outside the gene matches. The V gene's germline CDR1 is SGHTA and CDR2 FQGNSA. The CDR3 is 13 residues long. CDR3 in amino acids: CASSFDREETQYF. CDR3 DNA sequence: TGTGCCAGCAGCTTCGACAGGGAAGAGACCCAGTACTTC.

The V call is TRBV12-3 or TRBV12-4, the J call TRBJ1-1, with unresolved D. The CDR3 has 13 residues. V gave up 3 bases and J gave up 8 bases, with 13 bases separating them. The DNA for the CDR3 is TGTGCCAGCAGTTTCGGAGGGCTCTCCGAAGCTTTCTTT. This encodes CASSFGGLSEAFF.

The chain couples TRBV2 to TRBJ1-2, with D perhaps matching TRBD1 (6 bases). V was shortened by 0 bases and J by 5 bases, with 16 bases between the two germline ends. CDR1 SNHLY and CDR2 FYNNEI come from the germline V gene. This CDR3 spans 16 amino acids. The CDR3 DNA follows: TGTGCCAGCAGTGAAGCGGGTGTCAGGGGCGGGTATGGCTACACCTTC. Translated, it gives CASSEAGVRGGYGYTF.

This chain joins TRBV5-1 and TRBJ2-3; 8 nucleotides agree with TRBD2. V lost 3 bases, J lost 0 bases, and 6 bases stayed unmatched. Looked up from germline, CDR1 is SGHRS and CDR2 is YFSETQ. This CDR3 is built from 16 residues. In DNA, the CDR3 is TGCGCCAGCAGCTCTAATGCGGGGGGCAGCACAGATACGCAGTATTTT. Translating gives CASSSNAGGSTDTQYF.

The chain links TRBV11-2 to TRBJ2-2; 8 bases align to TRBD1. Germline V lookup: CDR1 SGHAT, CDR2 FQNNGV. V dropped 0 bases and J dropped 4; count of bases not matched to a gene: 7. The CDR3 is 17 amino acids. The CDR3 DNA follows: TGTGCCAGCAGCTTAGATTCGGGCAGGGGGCTCACCGGGGAGCTGTTTTTT. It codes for CASSLDSGRGLTGELFF.

This chain's CDR3 is CASSQPEGGDTEAFF. The CDR3 nucleotides are TGCGCCAGCAGCCAACCCGAGGGGGGGGACACTGAAGCTTTCTTT. J is TRBJ1-1 and V is TRBV5-1; D possibly corresponds to TRBD1 (6 bases). V shed 4 bases and J shed 3 bases, with 16 bases lying between them. The CDR3 loop spans 15 amino acids. CDR1 and CDR2 (germline): SGHRS, YFSETQ. The whole variable domain, filled in from reference TRBV5-1 and TRBJ1-1, reads KAGVTQTPRYLIKTRGQQVTLSCSPISGHRSVSWYQQTPGQGLQFLFEYFSETQRNKGNFPGRFSGRQFSNSRSEMNVSTLELGDSALYLCASSQPEGGDTEAFFGQGTRLTVV.

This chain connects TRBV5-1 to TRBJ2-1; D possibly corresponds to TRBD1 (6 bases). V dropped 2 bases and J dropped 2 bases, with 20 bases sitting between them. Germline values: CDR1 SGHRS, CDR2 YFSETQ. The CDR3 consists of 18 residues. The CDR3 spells CASSFFPLGAETYNEQFF. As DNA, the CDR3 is TGCGCCAGCAGCTTTTTTCCCCTGGGGGCAGAAACCTACAATGAGCAGTTCTTC.

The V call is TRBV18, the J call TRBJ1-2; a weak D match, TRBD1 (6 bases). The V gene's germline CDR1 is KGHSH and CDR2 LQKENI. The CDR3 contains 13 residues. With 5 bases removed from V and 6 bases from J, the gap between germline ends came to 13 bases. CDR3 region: CASSSRDTDGYTF. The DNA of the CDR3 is TGTGCCAGCTCATCCCGGGACACCGATGGCTACACCTTC.

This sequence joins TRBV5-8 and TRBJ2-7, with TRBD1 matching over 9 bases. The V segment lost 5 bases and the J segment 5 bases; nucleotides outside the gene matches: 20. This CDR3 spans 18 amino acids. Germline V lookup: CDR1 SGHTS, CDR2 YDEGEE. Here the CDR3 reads CASRRRDRVLAGRNEQYF. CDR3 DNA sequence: TGTGCCAGCAGAAGGCGGGACAGGGTCTTGGCCGGGCGGAACGAGCAGTACTTC.

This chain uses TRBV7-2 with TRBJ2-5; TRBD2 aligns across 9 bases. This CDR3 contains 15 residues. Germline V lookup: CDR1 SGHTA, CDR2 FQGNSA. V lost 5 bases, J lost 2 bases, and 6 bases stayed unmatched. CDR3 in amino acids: CASSPTSGLQETQYF. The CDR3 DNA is TGTGCCAGCAGCCCTACTAGCGGGCTTCAAGAGACCCAGTACTTC.

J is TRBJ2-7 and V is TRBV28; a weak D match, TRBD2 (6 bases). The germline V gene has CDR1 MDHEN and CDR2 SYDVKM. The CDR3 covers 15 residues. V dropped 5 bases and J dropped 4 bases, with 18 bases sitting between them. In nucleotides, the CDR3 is TGTGCCAGCAGTCAGGGACCCCCGGCGGGGTACGAGCAGTACTTC. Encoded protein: CASSQGPPAGYEQYF.

In DNA form, the CDR3 reads TGTGCCAGCTCACCAATTGGGCACACTGAAGCTTTCTTT. Its protein is CASSPIGHTEAFF. The chain is built from TRBV18 and TRBJ1-1; no firm D call. The length of the CDR3 is 13 residues. The germline V and J ends were trimmed by 2 bases and 3 bases, with 7 bases remaining between them. CDR1 is KGHSH, CDR2 LQKENI, per germline.

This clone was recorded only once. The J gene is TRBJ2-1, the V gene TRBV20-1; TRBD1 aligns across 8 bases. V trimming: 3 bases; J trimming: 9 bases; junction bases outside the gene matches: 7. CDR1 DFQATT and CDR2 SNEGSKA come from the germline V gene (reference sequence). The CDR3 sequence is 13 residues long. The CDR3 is CSASRAGGVEQFF. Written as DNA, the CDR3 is TGCAGTGCTAGTCGGGCAGGGGGCGTTGAGCAGTTCTTC.

In DNA, the CDR3 is TGTGCCAGCAGCGACCAGGTTACCGGGGAGCTGTTTTTT. It specifies CASSDQVTGELFF. The chain recombines TRBV6-5 with TRBJ2-2; D call uncertain. The CDR3 length is 13 residues. Germline V gene sequence: CDR1 MNHEY, CDR2 SVGAGI. Trimming removed 6 bases at V and 5 bases at J, with 10 bases between.

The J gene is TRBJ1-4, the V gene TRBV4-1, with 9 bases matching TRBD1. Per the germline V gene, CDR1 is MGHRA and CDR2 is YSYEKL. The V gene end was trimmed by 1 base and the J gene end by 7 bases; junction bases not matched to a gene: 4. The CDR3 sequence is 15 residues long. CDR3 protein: CASSQVGTGSEKLFF. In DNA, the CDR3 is TGCGCCAGCAGCCAAGTGGGGACAGGGAGTGAAAAACTGTTTTTT.

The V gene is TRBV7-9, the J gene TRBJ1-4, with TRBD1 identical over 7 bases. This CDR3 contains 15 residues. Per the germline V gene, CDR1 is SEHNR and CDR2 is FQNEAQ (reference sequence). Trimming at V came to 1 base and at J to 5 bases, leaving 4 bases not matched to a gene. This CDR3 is CASSLGTGLNEKLFF. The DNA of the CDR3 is TGTGCCAGCAGCTTAGGGACAGGCTTAAATGAAAAACTGTTTTTT.

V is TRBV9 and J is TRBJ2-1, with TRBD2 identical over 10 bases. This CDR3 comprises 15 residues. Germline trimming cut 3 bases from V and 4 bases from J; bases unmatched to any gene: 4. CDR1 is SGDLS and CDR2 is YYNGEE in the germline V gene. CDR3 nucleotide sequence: TGTGCCAGCAGCGAACTAGCGGGGACTTACAATGAGCAGTTCTTC. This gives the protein CASSELAGTYNEQFF. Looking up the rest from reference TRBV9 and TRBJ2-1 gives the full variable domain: DSGVTQTPKHLITATGQRVTLRCSPRSGDLSVYWYQQSLDQGLQFLIQYYNGEERAKGNILERFSAQQFPDLHSELNLSSLELGDSALYFCASSELAGTYNEQFFGPGTRLTVL.